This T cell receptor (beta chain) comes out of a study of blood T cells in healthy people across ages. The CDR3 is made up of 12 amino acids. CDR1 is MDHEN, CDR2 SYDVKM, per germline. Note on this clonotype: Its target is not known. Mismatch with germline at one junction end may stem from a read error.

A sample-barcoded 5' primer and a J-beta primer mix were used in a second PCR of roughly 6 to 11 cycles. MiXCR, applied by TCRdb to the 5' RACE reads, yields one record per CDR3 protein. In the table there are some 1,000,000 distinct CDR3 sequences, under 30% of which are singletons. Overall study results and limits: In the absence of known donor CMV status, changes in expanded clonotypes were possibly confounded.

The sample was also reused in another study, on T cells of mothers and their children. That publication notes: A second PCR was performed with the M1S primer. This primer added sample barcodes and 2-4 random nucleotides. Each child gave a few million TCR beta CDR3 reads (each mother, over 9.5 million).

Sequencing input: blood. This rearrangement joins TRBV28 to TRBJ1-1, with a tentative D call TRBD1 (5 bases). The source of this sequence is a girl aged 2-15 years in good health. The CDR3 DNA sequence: TGTGCCAGCAGTTTGAGGAACCCCGGGACCGTTTTT. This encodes CASSLRNPGTVF. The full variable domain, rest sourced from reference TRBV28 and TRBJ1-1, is DVKVTQSSRYLVKRTGEKVFLECVQDMDHENMFWYRQDPGLGLRLIYFSYDVKMKEKGDIPEGYSVSREKKERFSLILESASTNQTSMYLCASSLRNPGTVFGQGTRLTVV.